Below are 3 T cell receptor beta chains sequenced from a single sample in a study of metastatic and nonmetastatic thyroid tumors. TCRdb reassembled clones from the PCR reads with MiXCR. Altogether 11,000 to 15,000 clones are present, 23% being singletons, with the ten largest covering 8%. Not a single patient had been given any form of treatment at any point before undergoing thyroid surgery. What was sequenced was blood. The source is a female donor with papillary thyroid cancer or a benign thyroid nodule (not recorded which). Some clones in this sample may be carry-over from other donors' samples.

This sequence joins TRBV20-1 and TRBJ2-1, with 8 bases fitting TRBD2. J was trimmed by 5 bases and V by 5 bases; bases with no gene match: 5. Germline V gene data show CDR1 as DFQATT and CDR2 as SNEGSKA (reference sequence). CDR3 size: 13 residues. CDR3 loop: CSAPRLANNEQFF. CDR3 DNA: TGCAGTGCTCCGAGACTAGCGAACAATGAGCAGTTCTTC.

The table lists this clone with a few counts. V is TRBV6-1 and J is TRBJ2-2; D is unclear. In germline, CDR1 is MNHNS, CDR2 SASEGT. The CDR3 sequence is 15 residues long. V dropped 7 bases and J dropped 8 bases, with 20 bases sitting between them. CDR3 bases: TGTGCCAGCACCCTAATCCGGCAGCATGGGGGGGAGCTGTTTTTT. It translates to CASTLIRQHGGELFF.

The chain uses TRBV7-2 and TRBJ2-5; 11 nucleotides match TRBD1. This CDR3 has 17 amino acids. J was trimmed by 9 bases and V by 5 bases; bases with no gene match: 17. Germline V lookup: CDR1 SGHTA, CDR2 FQGNSA. CDR3 amino acids: CASSLNLGQGARGAQYF. DNA for the CDR3: TGTGCCAGCAGCCTGAACCTCGGACAGGGGGCTCGCGGGGCCCAGTACTTC. The full variable domain, with the rest looked up from reference TRBV7-2 and TRBJ2-5, is GAGVSQSPSNKVTEKGKDVELRCDPISGHTALYWYRQSLGQGLEFLIYFQGNSAPDKSGLPSDRFSAERTGGSVSTLTIQRTQQEDSAVYLCASSLNLGQGARGAQYFGPGTRLLVL.